This TCR beta chain was documented in a study of blood T cell repertoires in COVID-19. Turning to the study itself: In each case, the material was cDNA or gDNA derived from T cells, B-cell-depleted T cells, or PBMCs.

The germline CDR1 and CDR2 sequences are KGHDR and SFDVKD. The CDR3 runs 15 residues. J gave up 5 bases and V 5 bases, and 7 bases lay outside the gene matches. In the authors' methods: Scientists estimated how many nucleated cells there were by amplifying reference gene primers. Profiling relied on immunoSEQ multiplex PCR, and the TCRdb table lists in-frame clones only, not all of them. D and trimming were read from the DNA, whereas the V and J calls and clone size are those reported in that table. The sample consists of a few hundred thousand clones, around 90% of them appearing once. The sequencing sample was made of peripheral blood. The source is a man aged 60 to 69 with acute or convalescent COVID-19. This chain uses TRBV24-1 with TRBJ1-2; 10 bases map to TRBD1. CDR3 loop: CATSVPTGGRYGYTF. CDR3 nucleotide sequence: TGTGCCACCAGTGTCCCGACAGGGGGCAGGTATGGCTACACCTTC.